The source of this T cell receptor beta chain is a study of T-cell memory formation after mild COVID-19. The overall study: TCR clustering was largely donor specific. General study results and limits: Nothing confirmed that second-wave clones peaking on day 37 were specific for SARS-CoV-2.

V lost 5 bases to trimming and J lost 4 bases; unmatched junction nucleotides: 7. This CDR3 contains 14 residues. Constant-segment-primed 5'RACE gave TCR alpha and TCR beta cDNA libraries with sample barcodes and UMIs. TCRdb called the 5' RACE reads again in MiXCR, with one record for every CDR3 protein. This repertoire shows fewer than 400,000 distinct CDR3 sequences, approximately 15% found once; its top ten account for around a fifth. A note on this clonotype: What it recognizes is unknown.

The sample taken for sequencing was PBMCs or a T cell subset sorted from them (not recorded which). This sequence was found in a man aged 18 to 29 who had mild COVID-19 (a few samples of this study predate the infection). Cell type and time point are not known. The chain links TRBV12-3 or TRBV12-4 to TRBJ2-5; 7 bases line up with TRBD2. CDR3 bases: TGTGCCAGCAGTAGCCGAGGCGGGGGAGAGACCCAGTACTTC. Protein: CASSSRGGGETQYF.